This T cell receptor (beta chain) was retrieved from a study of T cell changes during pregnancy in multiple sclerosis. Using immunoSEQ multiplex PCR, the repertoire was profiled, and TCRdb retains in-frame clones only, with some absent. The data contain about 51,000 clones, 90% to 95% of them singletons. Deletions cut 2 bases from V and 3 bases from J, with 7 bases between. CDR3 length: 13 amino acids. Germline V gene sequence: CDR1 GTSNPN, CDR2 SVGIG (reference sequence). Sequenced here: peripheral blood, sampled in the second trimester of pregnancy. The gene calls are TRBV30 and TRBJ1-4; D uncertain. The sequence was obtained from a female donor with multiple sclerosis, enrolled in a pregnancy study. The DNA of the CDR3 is TGTGCCTGGAGTCCGTTAGCTAATGAAAAACTGTTTTTT. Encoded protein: CAWSPLANEKLFF.